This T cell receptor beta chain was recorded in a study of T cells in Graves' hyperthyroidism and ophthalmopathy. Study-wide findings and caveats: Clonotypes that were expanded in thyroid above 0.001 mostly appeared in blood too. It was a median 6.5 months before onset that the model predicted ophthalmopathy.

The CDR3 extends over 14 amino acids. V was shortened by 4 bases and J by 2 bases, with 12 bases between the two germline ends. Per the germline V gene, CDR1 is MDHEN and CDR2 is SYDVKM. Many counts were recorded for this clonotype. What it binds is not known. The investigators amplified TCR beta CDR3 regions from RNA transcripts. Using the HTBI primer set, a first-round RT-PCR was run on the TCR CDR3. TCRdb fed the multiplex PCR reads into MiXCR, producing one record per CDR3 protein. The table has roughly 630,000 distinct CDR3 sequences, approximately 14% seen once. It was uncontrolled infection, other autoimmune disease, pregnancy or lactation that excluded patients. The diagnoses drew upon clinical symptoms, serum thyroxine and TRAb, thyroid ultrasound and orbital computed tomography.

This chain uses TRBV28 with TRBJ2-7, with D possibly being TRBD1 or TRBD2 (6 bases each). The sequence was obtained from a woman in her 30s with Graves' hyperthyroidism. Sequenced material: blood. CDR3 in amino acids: CASSSPGGAYEQYF. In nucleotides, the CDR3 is TGTGCCAGCAGTTCACCCGGGGGCGCCTACGAGCAGTACTTC.